Judged by abundance, the clone carrying this T cell receptor (beta chain) is medium-sized. The data were taken from a study of CD4 and CD8 cells across lung adenocarcinoma regions. The CDR3 covers 13 residues. Germline V gene lookup returns CDR1 MNHNS and CDR2 SASEGT. Samples came from patients with localized non-small cell lung adenocarcinoma. TCRdb called the PCR reads again in MiXCR, with one record for every CDR3 protein. The data show around 7,100 distinct CDR3 sequences, roughly 48% seen once. The chain combines TRBV6-1 with TRBJ2-5; D remains ambiguous. The end of the DNA is better explained by TRBJ2-7, so the J call may be wrong. This clonotype originated in a female donor with lung adenocarcinoma. The CD4 and CD8 labels of this study may be unreliable. The specimen was CD4+ T cells from the center of a lung tumor. Here the CDR3 reads CASSADQVGEQYF. The CDR3 DNA follows: TGTGCCAGCAGCGCGGACCAGGTCGGCGAGCAGTACTTC.